Described below is a single T cell receptor (beta chain) sequence and its context. Its matching antigen is unknown. This record comes from a study of cytomegalovirus exposure and HLA in healthy donors. Study-wide findings and caveats: Rare TCR sequences dominated, though some public TCRs recurred in many donors. According to a later analysis, donors in an Asian-associated ancestry cluster reportedly had fewer N-insertions than the roughly 640-donor mean. As a later analysis showed, a missense DCLRE1C variant was linked to trimming of TCR beta V- and J-genes. In vitro confirmation showed three CMV-associated chains to be CMV antigen specific.

The PCR had 60 Vbeta and 13 Jbeta primers. The table came from immunoSEQ multiplex PCR; TCRdb's copy has only in-frame clones and leaves some out. The sample consists of some 110,000 clones, more than 65% of them appearing once. CDR3 size: 15 residues. The V gene end was trimmed by 3 bases and the J gene end by 5 bases; junction bases not matched to a gene: 7. Per the germline V gene, CDR1 is LNHDA and CDR2 is SQIVND (reference sequence). This sequence originates from a woman in her 30s in good health and CMV-seronegative. Sequenced input: PBMCs. J is TRBJ2-5 and V is TRBV19, with 9 bases aligning to TRBD2. The CDR3 sequence is CASSIPLAGYETQYF. The CDR3, as DNA: TGTGCCAGTAGTATCCCCCTAGCGGGGTATGAGACCCAGTACTTC.